This T cell receptor beta chain was recovered during a study of vaccination and CD4 T cells after COVID-19. Noted treatment: roughly ten-day PBMC culture with coronavirus spike peptide pools or control peptides (ViraFEST assay). Study results and caveats: With convalescent patients, a median around 85% of reactive clones emerged solely after vaccination.

The CDR3 loop spans 16 amino acids. The germline gives CDR1 LGHNA, CDR2 YNFKEQ. Germline trimming cut 1 base from V and 5 bases from J; bases unmatched to any gene: 7. At the Johns Hopkins FTIC core, DNA taken from cultured CD4+ T cells was sequenced by way of the Oncomine TCR Beta short-read assay. After culture, CD4+ T cells served as the source for genomic DNA extraction. TCRdb reanalysed the PCR reads using MiXCR and keeps one entry per CDR3 protein. The repertoire holds about 22,000 distinct CDR3 sequences, with approximately 30% as singletons. Remarks on this clonotype: Its antigen remains unidentified.

The sample consisted of cultured CD4+ T cells from blood. This clonotype was sampled from a human donor with COVID-19. This rearrangement joins TRBV4-2 to TRBJ2-5, with 10 bases matching TRBD2. In DNA, the CDR3 is TGTGCCAGCAGCCAAGGCGGCAGCGGGGGGGAGGAGACCCAGTACTTC. Translating gives CASSQGGSGGEETQYF.